The entry that follows covers one T cell receptor (beta chain) sequence. V lost 7 bases and J lost 5; bases outside the gene matches: 15. Germline assignment: CDR1 LGHNT and CDR2 FRNRAP. This CDR3 is 17 amino acids long. The repertoire was sequenced with immunoSEQ multiplex PCR; TCRdb's copy has only in-frame clones and lacks some. The sample has tens of thousands of clones, roughly 87% seen once. This entry is derived from a study of siplizumab effects on memory and regulatory T cells. The rearrangement joins TRBV12-5 to TRBJ1-5; 9 nucleotides agree with TRBD1. This TCR was recovered from a human donor in good health. Sequenced: naive CD8+ T cells sorted from blood. This chain's CDR3 is CASDFLTRDRVYQPQHF. CDR3 coding DNA: TGTGCTAGTGATTTCCTGACCCGGGACAGGGTATATCAGCCCCAGCATTTT.